The 26 T cell receptor beta chains below were found in one sample sequenced in a study of cytomegalovirus exposure and HLA in healthy donors. Primers included in the PCR were 60 Vbeta and 13 Jbeta primers. Clones were sequenced by immunoSEQ multiplex PCR, and TCRdb holds only the in-frame ones, with some missing. The data show some 180,000 clones, under 85% seen once. Input material: PBMCs. Receptors originate from a male donor in good health and CMV-seronegative.

The chain recombines TRBV28 with TRBJ1-1, with 9 bases fitting TRBD1. J gave up 2 bases and V 4 bases, and 5 bases lay outside the gene matches. This CDR3 is built from 15 residues. From germline, CDR1 is MDHEN and CDR2 SYDVKM. The CDR3 region is CASSSPGQGNTEAFF. CDR3 DNA: TGTGCCAGCAGTTCCCCGGGACAGGGAAACACTGAAGCTTTCTTT.

The chain has TRBV30 and TRBJ1-2; D possibly corresponds to TRBD1 (6 bases). Germline-derived CDR1 and CDR2 are GTSNPN and SVGIG (reference sequence). This CDR3 comprises 15 residues. Trimming stripped 2 bases from V and 4 bases from J, with 17 bases between. The CDR3 DNA follows: TGTGCCTGGAGTCATGACCCCAGGGGTAGCTATGGCTACACCTTC. This translates into CAWSHDPRGSYGYTF.

This clone was observed a handful of times. The V call is TRBV14, the J call TRBJ1-6; 9 bases agree with TRBD1. The V segment lost 0 bases and the J segment 13 bases; nucleotides outside the gene matches: 7. The CDR3 contains 15 residues. CDR1 is SGHDN and CDR2 is FVKESK in the germline V gene. In nucleotides, the CDR3 is TGTGCCAGCAGCCAAGATGTACAGGGGGCGAGGCCCCTCCACTTT. It translates to CASSQDVQGARPLHF. The full variable domain, in which reference TRBV14 and TRBJ1-6 provide the parts outside the CDR3, is EAGVTQFPSHSVIEKGQTVTLRCDPISGHDNLYWYRRVMGKEIKFLLHFVKESKQDESGMPNNRFLAERTGGTYSTLKVQPAELEDSGVYFCASSQDVQGARPLHFGNGTRLTVT.

The chain carries TRBV7-9 and TRBJ1-2, with D maybe TRBD1 (5 bases). CDR1 is SEHNR, CDR2 FQNEAQ, per germline (reference sequence). The CDR3 is 15 amino acids. Trimming took off 1 base at V and 6 bases at J, with 15 bases between the two ends. CDR3 sequence reads: CASSLGRALSDGYTF. Written as DNA, the CDR3 is TGTGCCAGCAGCTTAGGCAGGGCCTTGTCGGATGGCTACACCTTC.

This chain joins TRBV18 and TRBJ1-2; D is ambiguous. The V and J ends lost 6 bases and 2 bases respectively, with 7 bases between them. CDR3 length equals 12 residues. Looked up from germline, CDR1 is KGHSH and CDR2 is LQKENI. In DNA form, the CDR3 reads TGTGCCAGCTCTTCAGAAAACTATGGCTACACCTTC. Translation gives CASSSENYGYTF.

The gene calls are TRBV11-3 and TRBJ2-3; D is ambiguous. CDR1 SGHNT and CDR2 YENEEA come from the germline V gene. V lost 0 bases and J lost 3, with 4 bases in between. This CDR3 is built from 13 residues. The CDR3 region is CASSLDPTDTQYF. The CDR3 region has the DNA TGTGCCAGCAGCTTAGATCCAACAGATACGCAGTATTTT. Full variable domain (missing parts from reference TRBV11-3 and TRBJ2-3): EAGVVQSPRYKIIEKKQPVAFWCNPISGHNTLYWYLQNLGQGPELLIRYENEEAVDDSQLPKDRFSAERLKGVDSTLKIQPAELGDSAVYLCASSLDPTDTQYFGPGTRLTVL.

The chain combines TRBV19 with TRBJ1-4; the match to TRBD1 covers 8 bases. V was pared by 8 bases and J by 1 base, with 6 bases of the junction left unmatched. Germline V gives CDR1 LNHDA, CDR2 SQIVND (reference sequence). The CDR3 is made up of 15 amino acids. This chain's CDR3 is CASRTGLVTNEKLFF. For the CDR3, the DNA is TGTGCCAGTCGGACAGGGCTCGTAACTAATGAAAAACTGTTTTTT.

The rearrangement joins TRBV25-1 to TRBJ2-7, with D tentatively TRBD1 (6 bases). The CDR3 consists of 15 residues. The V end lost 4 bases, the J end lost 4 bases, and 17 bases lay between the germline ends. Per the germline V gene, CDR1 is MGHDK and CDR2 is SYGVNS. CDR3 bases: TGTGCCAGCAGTGGAAACAGGGTTAAGGAATACGAGCAGTACTTC. Its translation: CASSGNRVKEYEQYF.

The chain carries TRBV10-3 and TRBJ1-1; possibly TRBD1 for D (5 bases). Germline CDR1 and CDR2: ENHRY and SYGVKD. CDR3 length: 14 residues. With 11 bases removed from V and 4 bases from J, the gap between germline ends came to 20 bases. As DNA, the CDR3 is TGTGCCTCGACGGTGCAGGGTAGGGGCACTGAAGCTTTCTTT. As protein: CASTVQGRGTEAFF.

This clone occurred once. CDR3 sequence reads: CSAFEGAGGSEQYF. In DNA form, the CDR3 reads TGCAGCGCCTTTGAGGGGGCGGGAGGTTCCGAGCAGTACTTC. The V and J genes are TRBV29-1 and TRBJ2-7; D is possibly TRBD2 (8 bases). This CDR3 has 14 amino acids. From germline, CDR1 is SQVTM and CDR2 ANQGSEA. Between the trimmed V and J ends, which lost 7 bases and 6 bases, there was a span of 22 bases.

This clone was observed a few times. The chain recombines TRBV12-5 with TRBJ1-2, with D unclear. V dropped 3 bases and J dropped 10 bases, with 15 bases sitting between them. The CDR3 consists of 13 residues. CDR1 is LGHNT and CDR2 is FRNRAP in the germline V gene. The CDR3, as DNA: TGTGCTAGTGGTTTCCGGGAGAAAGGAGACTACACCTTC. Translated: CASGFREKGDYTF.

This clone was observed a handful of times. The CDR3: CATSRGKRETSYEQYF. The CDR3 DNA follows: TGTGCCACCAGCAGAGGAAAGCGGGAGACGTCCTACGAGCAGTACTTC. The rearrangement links TRBV15 to TRBJ2-7; 8 bases agree with TRBD2. Trimming cost V 1 base and J 1 base; bases outside gene matches: 6. Per germline, CDR1 LNHNV and CDR2 YYDKDF (reference sequence). The CDR3 sequence is 16 residues long.

The V and J genes are TRBV7-3 and TRBJ2-1, with 10 bases lining up with TRBD2. The trim removed 2 bases at V and 9 bases at J, leaving 7 bases unmatched. This CDR3 spans 15 amino acids. CDR1 is SGHTA, CDR2 FQGTGA, per germline. Written as DNA, the CDR3 is TGTGCCAGCAGCTTAGAAGCGGGAGGGCTTCGTGAGCAGTTCTTC. Amino acid sequence: CASSLEAGGLREQFF.

The J gene is TRBJ2-5, the V gene TRBV5-1, with D possibly matching TRBD1 (7 bases). V shed 1 base and J shed 5 bases, with 12 bases lying between them. The germline V gene encodes CDR1 SGHRS and CDR2 YFSETQ. This CDR3 is 14 amino acids long. The CDR3 is CASSLYQGGETQYF. The DNA for the CDR3 is TGCGCCAGCAGCTTGTATCAGGGGGGCGAGACCCAGTACTTC.

The chain employs TRBV28 and TRBJ1-4, with D possibly matching TRBD1 (5 bases). The CDR3 totals 13 residues. Trimming pared 3 bases from V and 8 bases from J, leaving 10 bases between. Per the germline V gene, CDR1 is MDHEN and CDR2 is SYDVKM. The chain's CDR3 is CASSFRVEEKLFF. The CDR3 bases are TGTGCCAGCAGTTTCAGGGTCGAAGAAAAACTGTTTTTT.

V is TRBV4-2 and J is TRBJ2-1; D ambiguous. In germline, CDR1 is LGHNA, CDR2 YNFKEQ. The germline V and J ends were trimmed by 0 bases and 6 bases, with 12 bases remaining between them. The CDR3 is made up of 15 amino acids. CDR3: CASSQDKRILNEQFF. The CDR3 bases are TGTGCCAGCAGCCAAGATAAGAGGATCCTCAATGAGCAGTTCTTC.

The chain employs TRBV6-6 and TRBJ2-7; 7 bases are shared with TRBD1. Germline CDR1 reads MNHNY; CDR2 reads SVGAGI (reference sequence). With 5 bases clipped from V and 2 bases from J, the junction kept 6 bases outside the gene matches. The CDR3 covers 14 residues. The CDR3 nucleotides read TGTGCCAGCAGTACTCGGACAGGTACCTACGAGCAGTACTTC. Encoded protein: CASSTRTGTYEQYF.

This sequence joins TRBV4-1 and TRBJ1-6; 8 bases match TRBD1. The CDR3 runs 15 residues. V was pared by 1 base and J by 9 bases, with 5 bases of the junction left unmatched. The V gene's germline CDR1 is MGHRA and CDR2 YSYEKL. CDR3 residues: CASSQVQGVSSPLHF. CDR3 coding DNA: TGCGCCAGCAGCCAAGTACAGGGGGTTTCTTCACCCCTCCACTTT.

With regard to this clone: The germline gene is not matched at one end of the junction; a read error may be the cause. This sequence joins TRBV6-1 and TRBJ2-2; TRBD1 aligns across 12 bases. This CDR3 is built from 15 residues. The germline V gene has CDR1 MNHNS and CDR2 SASEGT. The CDR3 protein is CVSRGTGGGTGELFF. CDR3 nucleotide sequence: TGTGTCAGCAGAGGGACAGGGGGCGGCACCGGGGAGCTGTTTTTT.

This chain joins TRBV28 and TRBJ1-2; TRBD1 is a possible D gene (5 bases). The CDR3 extends over 14 amino acids. Germline-derived CDR1 and CDR2 are MDHEN and SYDVKM. The ends were cut back, 8 bases at V and 8 bases at J, with 21 bases in the middle. Here the CDR3 DNA reads TGTGCCAGCCGGGCGAGCCAGGGTTCCCACGGCTACACCTTC. Protein product: CASRASQGSHGYTF.

The chain is built from TRBV7-2 and TRBJ2-3; D is possibly TRBD2 (5 bases). CDR1 and CDR2 from the germline V gene are SGHTA and FQGNSA. The CDR3 extends over 14 amino acids. V lost 5 bases and J 3 bases, leaving 12 bases between the germline ends. This CDR3 is CASSPQLGTDTQYF. For the CDR3, the DNA is TGTGCCAGCAGCCCCCAACTAGGGACAGATACGCAGTATTTT.

The CDR3 region is CARWKLAAYHYEQYF. CDR3 nucleotides: TGTGCCCGATGGAAACTAGCGGCCTATCACTACGAGCAGTACTTC. J is TRBJ2-7 and V is TRBV30; TRBD2 matches at 8 bases. J gave up 3 bases and V 8 bases, and 15 bases lay outside the gene matches. CDR1 is GTSNPN, CDR2 SVGIG, per germline (reference sequence). This CDR3 has 15 amino acids.

This clone was recorded only once. The rearrangement joins TRBV21-1 to TRBJ1-1. TRBV21-1 is given as a pseudogene. The CDR3 extends over 13 amino acids. CDR3 in amino acids: CASSKVYNTEAFF. The CDR3 DNA reads as TGTGCCAGCAGCAAAGTGTATAACACTGAAGCTTTCTTT.

With regard to this clone: Distinct nucleotide sequences in the sample also encode this CDR3. The chain carries TRBV28 and TRBJ1-2, with 8 bases lining up with TRBD1. Germline loops: CDR1 MDHEN, CDR2 SYDVKM. There are 13 residues in the CDR3. J lost 8 bases, V lost 4 bases, and 6 bases had no gene match. Written as DNA, the CDR3 is TGTGCCAGCAGTTCTGGACAGGGAGGAGGCTACACCTTC. This codes for CASSSGQGGGYTF.

This clone was counted between two and nine times. The chain combines TRBV7-9 with TRBJ1-1; perhaps TRBD1 as D (5 bases). The germline gives CDR1 SEHNR, CDR2 FQNEAQ (reference sequence). The CDR3 has 16 residues. The V gene lost 6 bases and the J gene lost 5 bases, with 22 bases spanning the gap. CDR3 amino acids: CASSQTGPREGTEAFF. The CDR3 nucleotides read TGTGCCAGCAGTCAAACGGGCCCCCGGGAGGGGACTGAAGCTTTCTTT.

The sample holds a few counts of this clone. The gene calls are TRBV4-3 and TRBJ2-3; a possible D gene is TRBD2 (5 bases). The CDR3 consists of 18 residues. Germline V lookup: CDR1 LGHNA, CDR2 YSLEER. The V gene lost 0 bases and the J gene lost 0 bases, with 16 bases spanning the gap. The CDR3 reads CASSQEEGGASSTDTQYF. In DNA, the CDR3 is TGCGCCAGCAGCCAAGAAGAAGGAGGAGCCTCTAGCACAGATACGCAGTATTTT.